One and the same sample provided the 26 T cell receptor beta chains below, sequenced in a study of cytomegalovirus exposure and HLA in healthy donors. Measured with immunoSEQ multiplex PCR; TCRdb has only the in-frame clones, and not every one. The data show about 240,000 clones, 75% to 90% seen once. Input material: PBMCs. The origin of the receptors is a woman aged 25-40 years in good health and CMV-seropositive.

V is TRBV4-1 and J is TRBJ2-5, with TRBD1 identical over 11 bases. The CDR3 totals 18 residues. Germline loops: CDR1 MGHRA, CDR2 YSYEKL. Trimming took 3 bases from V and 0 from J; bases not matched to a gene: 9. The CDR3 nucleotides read TGCGCCAGCAGCCATGGACAGGGGGCAGGGGGGTACCAAGAGACCCAGTACTTC. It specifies CASSHGQGAGGYQETQYF.

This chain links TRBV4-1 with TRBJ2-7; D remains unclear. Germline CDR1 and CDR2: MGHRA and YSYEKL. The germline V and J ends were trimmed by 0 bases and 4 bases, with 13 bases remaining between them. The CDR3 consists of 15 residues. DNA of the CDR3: TGCGCCAGCAGCCAAGATTTTTCTGAGCGATACGAGCAGTACTTC. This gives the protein CASSQDFSERYEQYF.

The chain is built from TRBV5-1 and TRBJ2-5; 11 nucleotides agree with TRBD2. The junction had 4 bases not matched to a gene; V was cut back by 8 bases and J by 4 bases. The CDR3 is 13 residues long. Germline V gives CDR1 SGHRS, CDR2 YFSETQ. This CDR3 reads CASSGTSGETQYF. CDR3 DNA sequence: TGCGCCAGTTCCGGGACTAGCGGAGAGACCCAGTACTTC.

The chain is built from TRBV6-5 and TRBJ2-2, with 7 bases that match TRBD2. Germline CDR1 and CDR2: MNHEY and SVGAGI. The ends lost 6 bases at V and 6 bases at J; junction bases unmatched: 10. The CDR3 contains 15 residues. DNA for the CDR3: TGTGCCAGCAGGGGGGGGAGTTTTCAATCCGGGGAGCTGTTTTTT. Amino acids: CASRGGSFQSGELFF.

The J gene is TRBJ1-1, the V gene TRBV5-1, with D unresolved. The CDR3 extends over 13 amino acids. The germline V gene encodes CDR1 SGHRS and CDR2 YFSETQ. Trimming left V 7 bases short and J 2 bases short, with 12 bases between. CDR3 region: CASRSGENTEAFF. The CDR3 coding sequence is TGCGCCAGCCGGAGCGGAGAAAACACTGAAGCTTTCTTT.

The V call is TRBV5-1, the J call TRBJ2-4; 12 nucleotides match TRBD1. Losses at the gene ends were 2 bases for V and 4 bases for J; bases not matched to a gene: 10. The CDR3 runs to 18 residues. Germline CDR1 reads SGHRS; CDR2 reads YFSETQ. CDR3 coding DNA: TGCGCCAGCAGCTTAGGGACAGGGGGCGCGTCATCAAAAAACATTCAGTACTTC. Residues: CASSLGTGGASSKNIQYF.

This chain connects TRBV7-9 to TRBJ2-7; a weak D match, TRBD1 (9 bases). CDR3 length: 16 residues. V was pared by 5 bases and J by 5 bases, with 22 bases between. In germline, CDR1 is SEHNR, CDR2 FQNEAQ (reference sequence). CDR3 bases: TGTGCCAGCAGCCCATCGGGGGGGACAGGGTTTAACGAGCAGTACTTC. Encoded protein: CASSPSGGTGFNEQYF.

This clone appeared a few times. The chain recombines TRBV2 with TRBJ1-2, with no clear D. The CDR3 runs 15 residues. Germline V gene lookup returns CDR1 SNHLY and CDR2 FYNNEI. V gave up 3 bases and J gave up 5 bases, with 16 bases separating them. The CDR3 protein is CASSEWNSGLYGYTF. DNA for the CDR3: TGTGCCAGCAGTGAGTGGAACAGCGGACTTTATGGCTACACCTTC.

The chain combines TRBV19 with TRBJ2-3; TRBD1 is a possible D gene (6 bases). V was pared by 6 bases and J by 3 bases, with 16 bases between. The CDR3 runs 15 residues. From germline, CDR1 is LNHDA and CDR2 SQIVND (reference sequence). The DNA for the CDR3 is TGTGCCAGTAGCCCGACAGGAACGGGAACAGATACGCAGTATTTT. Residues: CASSPTGTGTDTQYF.

The CDR3 DNA follows: TGCAGCGCAGGACAGGGGTACGGCACCGGGGAGCTGTTTTTT. Residues: CSAGQGYGTGELFF. The rearrangement links TRBV29-1 to TRBJ2-2; 9 bases fit TRBD1. Germline trimming cut 7 bases from V and 4 bases from J; bases unmatched to any gene: 7. Germline CDR1 is SQVTM and CDR2 is ANQGSEA. CDR3 length: 14 amino acids.

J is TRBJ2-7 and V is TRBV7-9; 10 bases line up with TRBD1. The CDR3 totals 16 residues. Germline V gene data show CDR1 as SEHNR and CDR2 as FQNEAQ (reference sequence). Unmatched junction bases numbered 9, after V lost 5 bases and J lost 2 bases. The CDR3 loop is CASSGRGTGAAYEQYF. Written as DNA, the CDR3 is TGTGCCAGCAGCGGGCGAGGGACAGGGGCGGCCTACGAGCAGTACTTC.

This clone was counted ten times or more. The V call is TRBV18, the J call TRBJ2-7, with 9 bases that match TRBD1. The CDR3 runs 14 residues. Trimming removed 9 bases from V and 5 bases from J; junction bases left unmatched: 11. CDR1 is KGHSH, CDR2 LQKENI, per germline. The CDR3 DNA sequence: TGTGCCAGTTCAGACAGGGGGAATGCTCACGAGCAGTACTTC. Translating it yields CASSDRGNAHEQYF.

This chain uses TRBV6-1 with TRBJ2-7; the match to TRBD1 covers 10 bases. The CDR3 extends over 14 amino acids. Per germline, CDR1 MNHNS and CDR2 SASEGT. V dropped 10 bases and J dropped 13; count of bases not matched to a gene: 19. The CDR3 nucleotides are TGTGCCACCTTTCCCGGGACAGGGGTAATACGCGGATACTTC. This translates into CATFPGTGVIRGYF.

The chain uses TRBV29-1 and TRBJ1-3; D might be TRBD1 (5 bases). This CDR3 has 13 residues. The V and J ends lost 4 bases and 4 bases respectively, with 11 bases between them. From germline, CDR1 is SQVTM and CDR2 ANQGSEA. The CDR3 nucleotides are TGCAGCGTTGCCCCCCAGGGAGGAAACACCATATATTTT. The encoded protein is CSVAPQGGNTIYF.

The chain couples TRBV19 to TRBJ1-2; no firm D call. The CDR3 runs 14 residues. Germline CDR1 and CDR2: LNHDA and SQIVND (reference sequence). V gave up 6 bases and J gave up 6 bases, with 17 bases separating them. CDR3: CASRPREASNGYTF. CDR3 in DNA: TGTGCCAGTAGGCCCCGGGAAGCAAGTAATGGCTACACCTTC.

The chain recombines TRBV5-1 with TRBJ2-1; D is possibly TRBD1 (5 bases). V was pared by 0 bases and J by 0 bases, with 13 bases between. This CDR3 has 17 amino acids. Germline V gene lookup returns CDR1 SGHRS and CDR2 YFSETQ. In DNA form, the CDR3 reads TGCGCCAGCAGCTTGGACGCGACAGTTAGCTCCTACAATGAGCAGTTCTTC. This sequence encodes CASSLDATVSSYNEQFF.

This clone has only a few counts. CDR3 region: CATTGDSEQFF. The CDR3 nucleotides are TGTGCCACCACCGGGGACAGTGAGCAGTTCTTC. The V and J genes are TRBV25-1 and TRBJ2-1; 7 positions match TRBD1. The J segment lost 9 bases and the V segment lost 10 bases, leaving 6 bases of the junction unmatched. CDR3 length: 11 residues. Germline V gene lookup returns CDR1 MGHDK and CDR2 SYGVNS.

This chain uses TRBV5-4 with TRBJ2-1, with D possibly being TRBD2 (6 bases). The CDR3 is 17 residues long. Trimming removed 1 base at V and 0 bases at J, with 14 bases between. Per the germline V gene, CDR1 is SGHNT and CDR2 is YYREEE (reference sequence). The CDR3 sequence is CASSLRGLRSSYNEQFF. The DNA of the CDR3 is TGTGCCAGCAGCTTGCGGGGACTTCGAAGCTCCTACAATGAGCAGTTCTTC.

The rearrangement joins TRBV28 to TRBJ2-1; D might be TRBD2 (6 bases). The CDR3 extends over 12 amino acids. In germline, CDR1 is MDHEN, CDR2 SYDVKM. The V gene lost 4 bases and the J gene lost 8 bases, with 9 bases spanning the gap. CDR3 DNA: TGTGCCAGCAGTTCTTCTAGCGATGAGCAGTTCTTC. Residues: CASSSSSDEQFF.

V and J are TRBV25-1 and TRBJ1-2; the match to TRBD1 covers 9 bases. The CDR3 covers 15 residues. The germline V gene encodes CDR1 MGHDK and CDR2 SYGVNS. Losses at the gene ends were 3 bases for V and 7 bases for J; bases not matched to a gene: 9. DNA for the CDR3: TGTGCCAGCAGTGACAAATATACAGGGGGCTTTGGCTACACCTTC. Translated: CASSDKYTGGFGYTF.

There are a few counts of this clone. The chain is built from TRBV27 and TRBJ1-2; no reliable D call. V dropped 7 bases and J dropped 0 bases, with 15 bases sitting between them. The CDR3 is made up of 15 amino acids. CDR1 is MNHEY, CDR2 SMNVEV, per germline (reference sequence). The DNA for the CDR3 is TGTGCCAGCACCCCTATCGACGGAGCTAACTATGGCTACACCTTC. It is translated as CASTPIDGANYGYTF.

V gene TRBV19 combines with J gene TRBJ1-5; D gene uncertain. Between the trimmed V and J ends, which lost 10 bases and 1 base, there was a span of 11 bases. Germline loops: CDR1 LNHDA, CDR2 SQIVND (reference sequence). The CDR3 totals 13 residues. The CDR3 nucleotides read TGTGCCACTAATGGAGGAAGCAATCAGCCCCAGCATTTT. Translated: CATNGGSNQPQHF.

CDR3 loop: CASSTPGLLLYTGELFF. CDR3 DNA: TGTGCCAGCAGTACTCCGGGACTCCTTTTGTACACCGGGGAGCTGTTTTTT. The chain employs TRBV27 and TRBJ2-2, with D possibly matching TRBD2 (6 bases). V shed 5 bases and J shed 3 bases, with 19 bases lying between them. The V gene's germline CDR1 is MNHEY and CDR2 SMNVEV (reference sequence). The CDR3 consists of 17 residues.

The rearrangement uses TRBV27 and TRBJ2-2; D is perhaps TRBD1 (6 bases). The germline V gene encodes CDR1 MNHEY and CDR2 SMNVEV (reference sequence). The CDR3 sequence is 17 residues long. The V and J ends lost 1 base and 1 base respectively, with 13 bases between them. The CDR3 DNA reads TGTGCCAGCAGTTTATTTCGGCAGGGGAAGAACACCGGGGAGCTGTTTTTT. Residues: CASSLFRQGKNTGELFF.

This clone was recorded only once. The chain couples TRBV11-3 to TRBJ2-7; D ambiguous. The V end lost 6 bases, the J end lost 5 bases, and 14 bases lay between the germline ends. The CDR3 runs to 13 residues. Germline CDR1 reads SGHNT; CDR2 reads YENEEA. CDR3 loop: CASSTTFDHEQYF. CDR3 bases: TGTGCCAGCAGTACGACTTTTGACCACGAGCAGTACTTC.

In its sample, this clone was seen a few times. The CDR3, as DNA: TGTGCCATCAGTGGACAGTCCTACGAGCAGTACTTC. This codes for CAISGQSYEQYF. This chain uses TRBV10-3 with TRBJ2-7; D is perhaps TRBD1 (5 bases). Germline V gives CDR1 ENHRY, CDR2 SYGVKD. CDR3 length equals 12 residues. Trimming took 4 bases from V and 1 from J, leaving 5 bases between them.